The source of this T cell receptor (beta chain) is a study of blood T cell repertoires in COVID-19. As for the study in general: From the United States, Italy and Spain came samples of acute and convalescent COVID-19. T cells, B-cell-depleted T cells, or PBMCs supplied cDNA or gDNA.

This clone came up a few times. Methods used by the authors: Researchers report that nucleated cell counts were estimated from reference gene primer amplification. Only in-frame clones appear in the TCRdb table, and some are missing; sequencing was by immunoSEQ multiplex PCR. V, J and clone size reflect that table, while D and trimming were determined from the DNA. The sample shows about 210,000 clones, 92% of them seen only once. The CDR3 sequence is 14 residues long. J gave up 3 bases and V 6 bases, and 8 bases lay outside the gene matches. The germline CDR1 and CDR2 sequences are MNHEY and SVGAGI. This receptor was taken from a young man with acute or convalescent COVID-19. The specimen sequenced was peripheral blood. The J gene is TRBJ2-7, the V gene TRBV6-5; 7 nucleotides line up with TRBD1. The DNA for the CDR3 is TGTGCCAGCAGCCAAGGGGGCCGAGGCTACGAGCAGTACTTC. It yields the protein CASSQGGRGYEQYF.